Shown below are 20 T cell receptor beta chains from a single sample sequenced in a study of CD8+ T cells in alopecia areata. Following RNA extraction, reverse transcription yielded cDNA that acted as the sequencing template. The repertoire was sequenced with immunoSEQ multiplex PCR; TCRdb's copy has only in-frame clones and lacks some. The sample has about 150,000 clones, 80% to 90% seen once. The material was CD8+ T cells sorted from blood, obtained at week 0. The receptors stem from a human donor with alopecia areata.

The V gene is TRBV6-1, the J gene TRBJ1-3; D uncertain. Germline V CDR1 and CDR2: MNHNS, SASEGT. V was trimmed by 3 bases and J by 0 bases, leaving 9 bases between them. CDR3 length equals 15 residues. CDR3 protein: CASSEEGGSGNTIYF. DNA for the CDR3: TGTGCCAGCAGTGAGGAGGGCGGCTCTGGAAACACCATATATTTT.

The chain has TRBV7-9 and TRBJ2-7, with 8 bases that match TRBD2. The junction had 11 bases not matched to a gene; V was cut back by 6 bases and J by 7 bases. The CDR3 is made up of 14 amino acids. The germline V gene has CDR1 SEHNR and CDR2 FQNEAQ (reference sequence). The CDR3 sequence: CASSEREMVWEQYF. CDR3 coding DNA: TGTGCCAGCAGTGAGCGGGAGATGGTTTGGGAGCAGTACTTC.

The rearrangement links TRBV2 to TRBJ2-1; 10 bases map to TRBD1. V shed 6 bases, J shed 8 bases, and the junction held 4 bases outside the gene matches. The CDR3 sequence is 13 residues long. Germline-derived CDR1 and CDR2 are SNHLY and FYNNEI. This CDR3 reads CASRPGQGYEQFF. As DNA, the CDR3 is TGTGCCAGCAGACCGGGACAGGGGTATGAGCAGTTCTTC.

The genes are TRBV6-6 and TRBJ1-1; D gene ambiguous. There are 12 residues in the CDR3. Trimming left V 11 bases short and J 0 bases short, with 10 bases between. Per germline, CDR1 MNHNY and CDR2 SVGAGI (reference sequence). As DNA, the CDR3 is TGTGCCTCCTGCCTAATGAACACTGAAGCTTTCTTT. Translation: CASCLMNTEAFF.

In this sample, this clone turned up once. The chain employs TRBV7-2 and TRBJ1-1; no reliable D call. CDR1 SGHTA and CDR2 FQGNSA come from the germline V gene. V was clipped by 3 bases and J by 5 bases, with 10 bases between them. The CDR3 has 13 residues. CDR3 sequence: CASSFGEITEAFF. The CDR3 DNA sequence: TGTGCCAGCAGCTTTGGGGAAATAACTGAAGCTTTCTTT.

The chain uses TRBV27 and TRBJ2-7; TRBD2 aligns across 7 bases. This CDR3 is built from 13 residues. Trimming took 2 bases from V and 4 from J; bases not matched to a gene: 2. The V gene's germline CDR1 is MNHEY and CDR2 SMNVEV (reference sequence). The chain's CDR3 is CASSLAGRYEQYF. CDR3 DNA: TGTGCCAGCAGTTTAGCCGGGAGGTACGAGCAGTACTTC.

The V and J genes are TRBV29-1 and TRBJ2-4; D not resolved. From germline, CDR1 is SQVTM and CDR2 ANQGSEA. The CDR3 sequence is 12 residues long. V lost 4 bases and J lost 4, with 8 bases in between. The chain's CDR3 is CSVVGGKNIQYF. CDR3 DNA sequence: TGCAGCGTTGTTGGCGGAAAAAACATTCAGTACTTC.

This chain links TRBV20-1 with TRBJ2-4; D not resolved. Between the trimmed V and J ends, which lost 5 bases and 8 bases, there was a span of 10 bases. The CDR3 sequence is 11 residues long. Germline assignment: CDR1 DFQATT and CDR2 SNEGSKA (reference sequence). CDR3 nucleotide sequence: TGCAGTGCTCGTAATGTAGACATTCAGTACTTC. It specifies CSARNVDIQYF.

The CDR3 coding sequence is TGCGCCAGCAGCCTTACTTCCGGGCCCCACACTGAAGCTTTCTTT. This codes for CASSLTSGPHTEAFF. This chain uses TRBV4-1 with TRBJ1-1; D unresolved. Germline CDR1 reads MGHRA; CDR2 reads YSYEKL. V shed 4 bases and J shed 3 bases, with 15 bases lying between them. The CDR3 has 15 amino acids.

Concerning this clone: In the same sample, other DNA sequences code for this CDR3. The chain links TRBV29-1 to TRBJ2-2; maybe TRBD2 (5 bases). This CDR3 contains 12 residues. With 6 bases removed from V and 5 bases from J, the gap between germline ends came to 10 bases. CDR1 and CDR2 (germline): SQVTM, ANQGSEA. CDR3 region: CSVLSGTGELFF. The CDR3 DNA follows: TGCAGCGTGCTATCGGGGACCGGGGAGCTGTTTTTT.

About this clone: Other DNA sequences in this specimen translate into the identical CDR3. J is TRBJ2-1 and V is TRBV7-9, with a tentative D call TRBD2 (5 bases). Trimming stripped 3 bases from V and 7 bases from J, with 7 bases between. CDR1 is SEHNR and CDR2 is FQNEAQ in the germline V gene (reference sequence). CDR3 length: 12 residues. The CDR3 loop is CASSFTGNEQFF. CDR3 sequence (DNA): TGTGCCAGCAGCTTCACGGGAAATGAGCAGTTCTTC.

The chain recombines TRBV7-8 with TRBJ2-3, with 10 bases identical to TRBD1. This CDR3 is built from 15 residues. With 7 bases clipped from V and 2 bases from J, the junction kept 6 bases outside the gene matches. Germline V gene data show CDR1 as SGHVS and CDR2 as FQNEAQ. The CDR3 DNA is TGTGCCAGCACCGGGACAGGGGAATTCACAGATACGCAGTATTTT. As protein: CASTGTGEFTDTQYF.

The rearrangement uses TRBV12-5 and TRBJ2-7; 7 nucleotides match TRBD2. The CDR3 runs 13 residues. With V trimmed by 1 base and J by 6 bases, 3 bases remained unmatched. The germline gives CDR1 LGHNT, CDR2 FRNRAP. The CDR3: CASGLGEGSEQYF. The CDR3 coding sequence is TGTGCTAGTGGTTTGGGGGAGGGATCCGAGCAGTACTTC.

The rearrangement links TRBV27 to TRBJ2-5; TRBD1 matches at 8 bases. The CDR3 is 13 residues long. Germline values: CDR1 MNHEY, CDR2 SMNVEV (reference sequence). The junction had 4 bases not matched to a gene; V was cut back by 6 bases and J by 4 bases. The CDR3 loop is CASSLDRAETQYF. The CDR3 DNA follows: TGTGCCAGCAGCTTGGACAGGGCAGAGACCCAGTACTTC.

This sequence joins TRBV27 and TRBJ2-2; TRBD1 matches at 9 bases. The CDR3 is 15 amino acids. The germline V gene has CDR1 MNHEY and CDR2 SMNVEV (reference sequence). With 7 bases clipped from V and 6 bases from J, the junction kept 9 bases outside the gene matches. The CDR3: CASTPGTGISGELFF. The CDR3 coding sequence is TGTGCCAGCACCCCAGGGACAGGGATCTCCGGGGAGCTGTTTTTT.

The V gene is TRBV7-2, the J gene TRBJ2-3; no firm D call. CDR1 SGHTA and CDR2 FQGNSA come from the germline V gene. The CDR3 extends over 14 amino acids. The ends were cut back, 2 bases at V and 0 bases at J, with 6 bases in the middle. CDR3 residues: CASSLWASTDTQYF. The CDR3 bases are TGTGCCAGCAGCTTATGGGCTAGCACAGATACGCAGTATTTT. Full variable domain (remainder filled in from reference TRBV7-2 and TRBJ2-3): GAGVSQSPSNKVTEKGKDVELRCDPISGHTALYWYRQSLGQGLEFLIYFQGNSAPDKSGLPSDRFSAERTGGSVSTLTIQRTQQEDSAVYLCASSLWASTDTQYFGPGTRLTVL.

The V gene is TRBV7-2, the J gene TRBJ1-5, with a tentative D call TRBD1 (6 bases). This CDR3 contains 16 residues. Germline V gives CDR1 SGHTA, CDR2 FQGNSA. Trimming pared 5 bases from V and 0 bases from J, leaving 14 bases between. This chain's CDR3 is CASSPSTGNSNQPQHF. The DNA of the CDR3 is TGTGCCAGCAGCCCGAGTACAGGGAATAGCAATCAGCCCCAGCATTTT.

The rearrangement uses TRBV19 and TRBJ2-3, with TRBD2 identical over 10 bases. In germline, CDR1 is LNHDA, CDR2 SQIVND (reference sequence). Trimming took 3 bases from V and 4 from J; bases not matched to a gene: 4. CDR3 length: 15 amino acids. In DNA form, the CDR3 reads TGTGCCAGTAGTATTCTAGCGGGAGATTCAGATACGCAGTATTTT. This encodes CASSILAGDSDTQYF.

CDR3 sequence: CAWSVFGGETDTQYF. CDR3 DNA: TGTGCCTGGAGTGTCTTCGGGGGGGAGACAGATACGCAGTATTTT. The gene calls are TRBV30 and TRBJ2-3; 8 bases line up with TRBD2. CDR1 is GTSNPN and CDR2 is SVGIG in the germline V gene (reference sequence). The CDR3 sequence is 15 residues long. V was pared by 0 bases and J by 3 bases, with 5 bases of the junction left unmatched.

The chain joins TRBV2 to TRBJ2-3, with D maybe TRBD1 (5 bases). Germline V gene data show CDR1 as SNHLY and CDR2 as FYNNEI. This CDR3 is built from 11 residues. The V and J ends lost 7 bases and 4 bases respectively, with 6 bases between them. This CDR3 reads CASMGPDTQYF. CDR3 bases: TGTGCCAGCATGGGGCCAGATACGCAGTATTTT.